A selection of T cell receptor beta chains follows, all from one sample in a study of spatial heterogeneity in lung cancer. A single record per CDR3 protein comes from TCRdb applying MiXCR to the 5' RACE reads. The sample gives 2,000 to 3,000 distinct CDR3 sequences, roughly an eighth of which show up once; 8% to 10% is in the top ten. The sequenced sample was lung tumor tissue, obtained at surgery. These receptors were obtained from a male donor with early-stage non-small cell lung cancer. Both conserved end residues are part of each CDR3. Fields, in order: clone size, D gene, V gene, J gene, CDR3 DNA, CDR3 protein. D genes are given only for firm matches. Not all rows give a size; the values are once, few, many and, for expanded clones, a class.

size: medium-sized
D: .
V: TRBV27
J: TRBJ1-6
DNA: TGTGCCAGCAGCAGCGGACCCGACGGCTTAGATTCACCCCTCCACTTT
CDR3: CASSSGPDGLDSPLHF

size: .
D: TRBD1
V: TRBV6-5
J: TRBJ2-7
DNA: TGTGCCAGCAGTTACTCAGGACAGGGGTGGTACGAGCAGTACTTC
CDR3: CASSYSGQGWYEQYF

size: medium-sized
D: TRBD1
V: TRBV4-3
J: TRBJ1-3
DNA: TGCGCCAGCAGCCCCAGCGGACAGGCAGTCTCTGAAAACACCATATATTTT
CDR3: CASSPSGQAVSENTIYF

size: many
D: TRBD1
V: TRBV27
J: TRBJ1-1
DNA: TGTGCCAGCAGTTCTCCCGGACAGGCCTTAGAAGTTTTCTTT
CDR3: CASSSPGQALEVFF

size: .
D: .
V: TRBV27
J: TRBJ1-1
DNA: TGTGCCAGCAGATCCTCCAGGGATCGGACTGAAGCTTTCTTT
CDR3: CASRSSRDRTEAFF

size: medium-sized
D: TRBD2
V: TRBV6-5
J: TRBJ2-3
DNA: TGTGCCAGCAGTTACTCTTCGGCGGGGGGTAGCACAGATACGCAGTATTTT
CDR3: CASSYSSAGGSTDTQYF

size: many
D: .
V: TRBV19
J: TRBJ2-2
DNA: TGTGCCTCCGGACTAACCGGCTGGGGGGAGCTGTTTTTT
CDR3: CASGLTGWGELFF

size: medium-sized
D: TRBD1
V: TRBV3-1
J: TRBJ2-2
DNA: TGTGCCAGCAGCCCGACAGGGGGCGTCGCCGGGGAGCTGTTTTTT
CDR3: CASSPTGGVAGELFF

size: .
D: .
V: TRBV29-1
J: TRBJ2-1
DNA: TGCAGCGTTGAGATGACTGGGCAGTTCTTC
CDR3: CSVEMTGQFF

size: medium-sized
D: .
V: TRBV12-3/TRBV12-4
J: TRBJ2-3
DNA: TGTGCCAGCAGCAACACGGGACACGGCACAGATACGCAGTATTTT
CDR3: CASSNTGHGTDTQYF

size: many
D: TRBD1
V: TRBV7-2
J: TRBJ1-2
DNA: TGTGCCAGCAGCCCCGGGCAGGGGGCGCGGGGCTACACCTTC
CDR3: CASSPGQGARGYTF

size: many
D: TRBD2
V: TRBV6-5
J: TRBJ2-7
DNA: TGTGCCAGCAGTCGCCTAGCGGGGGGAAGCTACGAGCAGTACTTC
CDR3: CASSRLAGGSYEQYF

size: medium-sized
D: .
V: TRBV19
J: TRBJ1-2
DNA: TGTGCCAGTAGTAACGACATTCATGGCTACACCTTC
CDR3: CASSNDIHGYTF

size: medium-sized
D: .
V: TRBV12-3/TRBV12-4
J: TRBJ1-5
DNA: TGTGCCAGCAGATTAACCGGGAGCAATCAGCCCCAGCATTTT
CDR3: CASRLTGSNQPQHF

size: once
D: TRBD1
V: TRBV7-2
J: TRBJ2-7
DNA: TGTGCCAGCAGCCGGGACAGGACGGGCGAGCAGTACTTC
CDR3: CASSRDRTGEQYF

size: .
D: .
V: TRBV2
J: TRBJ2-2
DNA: TGTGCCAGCAATTCGCAGGGGCACGGGGAGCTGTTTTTT
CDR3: CASNSQGHGELFF

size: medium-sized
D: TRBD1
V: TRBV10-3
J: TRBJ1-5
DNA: TGTGCCATCAGTTCGGGACAGGGAACTCAGCCCCAGCATTTT
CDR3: CAISSGQGTQPQHF

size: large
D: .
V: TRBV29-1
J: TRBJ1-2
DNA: TGCAGCGTTGACCCTACAGGGACCTACTATGGCTACACCTTC
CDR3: CSVDPTGTYYGYTF

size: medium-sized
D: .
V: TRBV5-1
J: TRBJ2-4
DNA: TGCGCCAGCAGCTTGGAGAACCGGGACTCAACGACCAAAATAGCCAAAAACATTCAGTACTTC
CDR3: CASSLENRDSTTKIAKNIQYF

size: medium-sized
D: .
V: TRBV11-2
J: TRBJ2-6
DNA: TGTGCCAGCAGCTTATCCCGCGTCCTGACTTTC
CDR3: CASSLSRVLTF

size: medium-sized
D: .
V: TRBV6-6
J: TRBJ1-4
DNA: TGTGCCAGCACCGGGGAGGCTAATGAAAAACTGTTTTTT
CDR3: CASTGEANEKLFF

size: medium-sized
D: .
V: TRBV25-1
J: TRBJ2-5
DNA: TGTGCCAGCAGTGGTCCCCAACCGGGAGAGACCCAGTACTTC
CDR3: CASSGPQPGETQYF

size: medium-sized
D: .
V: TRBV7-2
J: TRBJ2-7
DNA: TGTGCCAGCAGTTGGGAGAGAGACTACGAGCAGTACTTC
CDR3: CASSWERDYEQYF

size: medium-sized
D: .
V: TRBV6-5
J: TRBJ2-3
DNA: TGTGCCAGCAGTTACTTCCCGAGACACCTTAGCACAGATACGCAGTATTTT
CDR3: CASSYFPRHLSTDTQYF

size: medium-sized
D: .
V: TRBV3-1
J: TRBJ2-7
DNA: TGTGCCAGCAGCCAAGGCCTGTCCGACGAGCAGTACTTC
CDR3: CASSQGLSDEQYF

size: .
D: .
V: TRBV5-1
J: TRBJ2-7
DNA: TGCGCCAGCAGCTACACCACGGCACCGGGGCGCGGATACGAGCAGTACTTC
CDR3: CASSYTTAPGRGYEQYF

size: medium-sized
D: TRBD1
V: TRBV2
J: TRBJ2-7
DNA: TGTGCCAGCAGGGAAGGACAGGGGGTCTCCTACGAGCAGTACTTC
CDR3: CASREGQGVSYEQYF

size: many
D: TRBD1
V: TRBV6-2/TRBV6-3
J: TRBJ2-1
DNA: TGTGCCAGCAGCCGCCCGACAGGGCGGATCTCGAATGAGCAGTTCTTC
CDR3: CASSRPTGRISNEQFF

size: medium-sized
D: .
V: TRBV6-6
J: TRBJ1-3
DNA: .
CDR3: CASSTSTGEVNTIYF

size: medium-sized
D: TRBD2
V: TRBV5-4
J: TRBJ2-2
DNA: TGTGCCAGCAGCGGGAGGGGACTAGCGGGGGACACCGGGGAGCTGTTTTTT
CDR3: CASSGRGLAGDTGELFF

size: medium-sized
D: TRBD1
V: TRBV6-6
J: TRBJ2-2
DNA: TGTGCCAGCAGCCCCGGACAGGGACGAACCGGGGAGCTGTTTTTT
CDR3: CASSPGQGRTGELFF

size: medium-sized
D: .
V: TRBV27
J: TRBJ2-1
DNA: TGTGCCAGCAGTTTGGCAGCCCTCGGTGAGCAGTTCTTC
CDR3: CASSLAALGEQFF

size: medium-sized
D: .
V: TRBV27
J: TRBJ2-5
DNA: TGTGCCAGCAAGACCGGGCTCCAAGAGACCCAGTACTTC
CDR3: CASKTGLQETQYF

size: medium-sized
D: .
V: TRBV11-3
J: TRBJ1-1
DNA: TGTGCCAGCAGGGCAACGGCGGGGGCGTACACTGAAGCTTTCTTT
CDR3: CASRATAGAYTEAFF

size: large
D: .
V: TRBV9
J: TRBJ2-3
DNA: TGTGCCAGCAGCCTCCGGACTGGAGAGATCACAGATACGCAGTATTTT
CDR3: CASSLRTGEITDTQYF

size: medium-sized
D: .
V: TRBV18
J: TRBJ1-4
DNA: TGTGCCAGCTCACCAGTCATAGCTAATGAAAAACTGTTTTTT
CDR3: CASSPVIANEKLFF

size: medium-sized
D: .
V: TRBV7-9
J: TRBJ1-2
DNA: TGTGCCAGCAGCCCGGACAGACCTGGCTACACCTTC
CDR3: CASSPDRPGYTF

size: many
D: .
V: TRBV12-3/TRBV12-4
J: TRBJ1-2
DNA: TGTGCCAGCAGTTTCGGGGGGCCTGGCTACACCTTC
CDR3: CASSFGGPGYTF

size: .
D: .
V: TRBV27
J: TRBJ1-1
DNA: TGTGCCAGCAGAAAGTTAAACACTGAAGCTTTCTTT
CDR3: CASRKLNTEAFF

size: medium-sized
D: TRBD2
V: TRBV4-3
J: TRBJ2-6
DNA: TGCGCCAGCAGCCAAGACCCAGCGGGGGCCTTCTCTGGGGCCAACGTCCTGACTTTC
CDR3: CASSQDPAGAFSGANVLTF

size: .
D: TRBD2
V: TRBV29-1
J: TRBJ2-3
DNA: TGCAGCGTTGAACGAGCGGGGGGAGATACGCAGTATTTT
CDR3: CSVERAGGDTQYF

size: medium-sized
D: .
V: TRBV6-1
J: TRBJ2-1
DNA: TGTGCCAGCCGTGAACAGAGTCCGACTGAGCAGTTCTTC
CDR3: CASREQSPTEQFF

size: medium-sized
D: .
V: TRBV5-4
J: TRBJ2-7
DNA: TGTGCCAGCAGCTTGGGCGGGGTCGGGGAGCAGTACTTC
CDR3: CASSLGGVGEQYF

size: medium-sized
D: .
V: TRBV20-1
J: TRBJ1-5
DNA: TGCAGTGCTAGGGCAGGTAATCAGCCCCAGCATTTT
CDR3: CSARAGNQPQHF

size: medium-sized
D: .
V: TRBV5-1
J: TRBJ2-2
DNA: TGCGCCAGCAGCTTGCGGTTACAGATGGAGGGCACCGGGGAGCTGTTTTTT
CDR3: CASSLRLQMEGTGELFF

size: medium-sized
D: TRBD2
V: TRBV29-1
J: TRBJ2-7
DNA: TGCAGCGTCCGGGGCGGGGGGAGGTACGAGCAGTACTTC
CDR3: CSVRGGGRYEQYF

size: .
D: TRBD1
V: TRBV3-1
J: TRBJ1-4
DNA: TGTGCCAGCAGCTTCAGGGGGGCACAGCGCGAAAAACTGTTTTTT
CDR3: CASSFRGAQREKLFF

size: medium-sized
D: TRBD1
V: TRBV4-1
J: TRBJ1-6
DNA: TGCGCCAGCAGCAGGGGGCAACCTAATTCACCCCTCCACTTT
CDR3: CASSRGQPNSPLHF

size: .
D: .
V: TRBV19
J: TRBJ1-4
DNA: TGTGCCAGTAGTATCGGGGGAACGGCGGCAAATGAAAAACTGTTTTTT
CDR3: CASSIGGTAANEKLFF

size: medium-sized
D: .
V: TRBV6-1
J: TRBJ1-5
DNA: TGTGCCAGCAGTGAAGGGTGGGGCCAGCCCCAGCATTTT
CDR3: CASSEGWGQPQHF

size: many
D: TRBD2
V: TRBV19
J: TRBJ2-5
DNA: TGTGCCAGTAGCACCCTGGAAGGACTAGCGGGAGGGACCCAGTACTTC
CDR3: CASSTLEGLAGGTQYF

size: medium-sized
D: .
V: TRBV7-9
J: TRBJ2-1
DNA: TGTGCCAGCAGCTTAGGCGAATACAATGAGCAGTTCTTC
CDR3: CASSLGEYNEQFF

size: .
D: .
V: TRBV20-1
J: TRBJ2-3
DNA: TGCAGTGCTAGAGATTCCGGGACACCCTACGTGGATACGCAGTATTTT
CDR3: CSARDSGTPYVDTQYF

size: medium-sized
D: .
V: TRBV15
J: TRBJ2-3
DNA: TGTGCCACCAGCAGACTTACTGAGGGATGGCAGTATTTT
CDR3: CATSRLTEGWQYF

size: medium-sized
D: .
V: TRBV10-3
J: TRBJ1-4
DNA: TGTGCCATCAGTCAGGCCCGCCCCTCAACTAATGAAAAACTGTTTTTT
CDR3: CAISQARPSTNEKLFF

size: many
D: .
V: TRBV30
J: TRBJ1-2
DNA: TGTGCCTGGAGTGGGACGTTAAACTATGGCTACACCTTC
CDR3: CAWSGTLNYGYTF

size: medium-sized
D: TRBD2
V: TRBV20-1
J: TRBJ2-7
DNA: TGCAGTGCTAGAGATCCAGCGGGAAAATACGAGCAGTACTTC
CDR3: CSARDPAGKYEQYF

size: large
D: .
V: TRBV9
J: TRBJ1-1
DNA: TGTGCCAGCAGCCGGGAAGGGGCCGTACATGTGAACACTGAAGCTTTCTTT
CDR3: CASSREGAVHVNTEAFF

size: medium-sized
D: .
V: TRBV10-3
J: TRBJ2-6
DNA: TGTGCCATCAGTGGACTCGAGTCCGTCAATTCTGGGGCCAACGTCCTGACTTTC
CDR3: CAISGLESVNSGANVLTF

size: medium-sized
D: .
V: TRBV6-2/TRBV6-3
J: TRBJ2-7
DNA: TGTGCCAGCAGGCGGGGTTCCCACGAGCAGTACTTC
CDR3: CASRRGSHEQYF